The rows below give T cell receptor beta chains drawn from one sample of a study of CD4 T cells in relation to SARS-CoV-2 and coronaviruses. Their specific antigens are unknown. This table comes from immunoSEQ multiplex PCR, and its TCRdb copy is limited to in-frame clones, with some not included. The sample includes about 24,000 clones, 73% of them seen just once. Sequencing input: CD4+ T cells from PBMCs, cultured in vitro. The receptors shown here come from a human donor in good health. The conserved cysteine and the conserved F or W are not part of the CDR3 here. Fields, in order: V gene, D gene, J gene, CDR3 protein. A D gene is named only where the DNA matches it firmly.

>TRBV19|-|TRBJ1-3
ASSSTQGRPLSGNTIY
>TRBV18|-|TRBJ1-3
ASRPDGSSGNTIY
>TRBV5-4|TRBD1|TRBJ1-2
ASSLVNGQGPGYT
>TRBV30|TRBD1|TRBJ2-3
AWRPGTGSTDTQY
>TRBV6-2/TRBV6-3|-|TRBJ2-7
ASSLRGESEYGYEQY
>TRBV3-1/TRBV3-2|-|TRBJ1-6
ASSQGVAPLH
>TRBV4-1|-|TRBJ2-7
ASSREGGGTYEQY
>TRBV6-5|-|TRBJ1-1
ASTLAAPGAEAF
>TRBV7-6|-|TRBJ2-1
ASSLGAGDAGNEQF
>TRBV5-4|TRBD2|TRBJ2-7
ASSLAGSGISYEQY
>TRBV6-1|-|TRBJ2-5
ASSEAWQVQETQY
>TRBV6-6|TRBD2|TRBJ2-7
ASSLAGLQY
>TRBV28|-|TRBJ1-2
ASSLIGLVWRVGGYT
>TRBV7-3|-|TRBJ2-3
ASSLNDDTQY
>TRBV7-2|-|TRBJ2-1
ASSLGTNSYNEQF
>TRBV6-5|TRBD2|TRBJ2-1
ATLRGLADNEQF
>TRBV19|-|TRBJ1-3
ASSLAPRTGNTIY
>TRBV10-3|-|TRBJ2-2
AISESKGTGELF
>TRBV5-1|-|TRBJ1-1
ASSSDWAGRSEAF
>TRBV28|-|TRBJ1-5
ASTLGGGGNQPQH
>TRBV5-1|-|TRBJ1-6
ASSPEGLTYNSPLH
>TRBV7-2|-|TRBJ2-5
ASSSPGAGALRTQY
>TRBV6-5|-|TRBJ2-3
ASSYEAQSTDTQY
>TRBV29-1|-|TRBJ2-5
SVIPSGETQY
>TRBV11-2|-|TRBJ1-4
ASRRVGSEKLF
>TRBV2|TRBD2|TRBJ2-1
ASAPSGLYEQF
>TRBV6-5|TRBD1|TRBJ1-1
ASGRTGRMNTEAF
>TRBV19|TRBD1|TRBJ1-5
ASTASTGGSQPQH
>TRBV24-1|-|TRBJ2-3
ATSDSSTDTQY
>TRBV18|-|TRBJ1-2
ASSDKTVMDGYT
>TRBV7-7|TRBD2|TRBJ2-3
ASTRIWRGLAGEITSTDTQY
>TRBV2|-|TRBJ2-7
ASSELSEQY
>TRBV19|TRBD1|TRBJ2-7
ASSNYGQGPISGEQY
>TRBV3-1/TRBV3-2|TRBD2|TRBJ2-1
ASSSALGGWGNEQF
>TRBV27|-|TRBJ2-7
ASRLRPISGSYEQY
>TRBV5-1|TRBD1|TRBJ2-3
ASSPGQGVTDTQY
>TRBV11-3|-|TRBJ1-1
ASSLTALNTEAF
>TRBV5-1|-|TRBJ1-2
ASRQRDGANYGYT
>TRBV6-1|-|TRBJ1-3
ASSEVGQAGNTIY